This TCR beta chain is drawn from a study of CD8 T cells in Susac syndrome. About the study: Treatment at blood withdrawal was none, corticosteroids, or intravenous immunoglobulin alone in Susac syndrome patients. The study, taken as a whole, reports: In Susac patients, clonal expansion was not detected in CD4+ cells.

Trimming removed 6 bases from V and 3 bases from J, with 18 bases in between. The CDR3 has 16 amino acids. In germline, CDR1 is MDHEN, CDR2 SYDVKM. As concerns this clonotype: The antigen remains undetermined.

The RNA input was about 0.5 to 1 ug, and it was reverse transcribed with random hexamers. The method of amplification for TCR beta CDR3 was immunoSEQ multiplex PCR, covering 54 Vbeta and 13 Jbeta. Via MiXCR, TCRdb re-called the immunoSEQ multiplex PCR reads, giving one row per CDR3 protein. The repertoire holds approximately 260,000 distinct CDR3 sequences, approximately 95% seen once, with 0.095% to 0.12% in the top ten. The genes are TRBV28 and TRBJ1-5; D is perhaps TRBD1 (5 bases). The source is a human donor with Susac syndrome. The sample comprised CD4+ T cells from PBMCs. The CDR3, as DNA: TGTGCCAGCAGACAGGACACTCTTCTTCCCAATCAGCCCCAGCATTTT. Protein sequence: CASRQDTLLPNQPQHF.